This TCR beta chain appears in the sequencing data of a study of CD8 T cells in Susac syndrome. The V segment lost 1 base and the J segment 8 bases; nucleotides outside the gene matches: 11. CDR1 and CDR2 (germline): SGDLS, YYNGEE. The CDR3 covers 16 residues. High-throughput TCR beta sequencing covered peripheral CD8+ and CD4+ T cells. The multiple sclerosis control cohort comprised treatment-naive individuals presenting with stable or active relapsing-remitting disease. RNA was extracted with the RNeasy kit, and a quantity of roughly 0.5 to 1 ug was reverse transcribed using random hexamers. One entry per CDR3 protein results from TCRdb running MiXCR on the immunoSEQ multiplex PCR reads. The table lists about 150,000 distinct CDR3 sequences, 90% to 95% of them singletons.

The rearrangement uses TRBV9 and TRBJ2-1, with 8 bases fitting TRBD1. The TCR was taken from a human donor with multiple sclerosis. Sequencing was carried out using CD8+ T cells from PBMCs. CDR3 loop: CASSVRLDRVEDEQFF. Here the CDR3 DNA reads TGTGCCAGCAGCGTACGGTTGGACAGGGTGGAAGATGAGCAGTTCTTC.